The 30 T cell receptor beta chains below come from one sample, sequenced in a study of cytomegalovirus exposure and HLA in healthy donors. PCR was performed using 60 Vbeta and 13 Jbeta primers. The repertoire was sequenced with immunoSEQ multiplex PCR; TCRdb's copy has only in-frame clones and lacks some. Among 90,000 to 120,000 clones listed, just under 75% were seen once. The source material was PBMCs. Receptor source: a man aged 45-60 years in good health and CMV-seropositive.

CDR3 DNA sequence: TGTGCCAGTAGTGCCGCCCGGGACAGGGATAAAGCTTTCTTT. As protein: CASSAARDRDKAFF. J is TRBJ1-1 and V is TRBV19; 9 bases are shared with TRBD1. V was pared by 5 bases and J by 9 bases, with 10 bases of the junction left unmatched. The germline gives CDR1 LNHDA, CDR2 SQIVND (reference sequence). The CDR3 is made up of 14 amino acids. The full variable domain, rest sourced from reference TRBV19 and TRBJ1-1, is DGGITQSPKYLFRKEGQNVTLSCEQNLNHDAMYWYRQDPGQGLRLIYYSQIVNDFQKGDIAEGYSVSREKKESFPLTVTSAQKNPTAFYLCASSAARDRDKAFFGQGTRLTVV.

The chain joins TRBV6-6 to TRBJ2-6; weak D call: TRBD2 (5 bases). CDR1 is MNHNY and CDR2 is SVGAGI in the germline V gene (reference sequence). Trimming pared 0 bases from V and 1 base from J, leaving 7 bases between. This CDR3 has 16 amino acids. The CDR3: CASSYSWESGANVLTF. The CDR3 nucleotides read TGTGCCAGCAGTTACTCCTGGGAGTCTGGGGCCAACGTCCTGACTTTC.

This clone was detected once. Compared with germline, one end of the junction differs, possibly owing to a read error. V is TRBV7-9 and J is TRBJ2-7; 7 bases match TRBD1. CDR3 length equals 17 residues. Per the germline V gene, CDR1 is SEHNR and CDR2 is FQNEAQ (reference sequence). The CDR3 region is CSSSVGYRGLDSYEQYF. The CDR3 nucleotides read TGTTCCAGCAGCGTAGGATACAGGGGCCTGGATTCCTACGAGCAGTACTTC.

This chain links TRBV6-6 with TRBJ2-1; TRBD1 matches 8 bases. The CDR3 sequence is 15 residues long. With 6 bases clipped from V and 9 bases from J, the junction kept 13 bases outside the gene matches. The germline V gene encodes CDR1 MNHNY and CDR2 SVGAGI (reference sequence). The CDR3 sequence: CASSLGTGGLSEQFF. DNA of the CDR3: TGTGCCAGCAGCCTCGGGACAGGTGGGCTCTCTGAGCAGTTCTTC.

The chain employs TRBV19 and TRBJ1-2; D perhaps matches TRBD1 (5 bases). The CDR3 contains 14 residues. Germline V gives CDR1 LNHDA, CDR2 SQIVND (reference sequence). V lost 6 bases and J lost 4, with 15 bases in between. CDR3 DNA: TGTGCCAGTAGGAGGCCGGACATCCGCTATGGCTACACCTTC. Its protein is CASRRPDIRYGYTF.

The V call is TRBV27, the J call TRBJ2-7; TRBD2 might be the D (6 bases). Trimming removed 2 bases from V and 4 bases from J, with 18 bases in between. CDR1 is MNHEY, CDR2 SMNVEV, per germline (reference sequence). CDR3 length equals 16 residues. The CDR3 DNA reads TGTGCCAGCAGTTTAGTAAAGCCAAGGGACTTTTACGAGCAGTACTTC. Translation: CASSLVKPRDFYEQYF.

The rearrangement joins TRBV27 to TRBJ2-3, with D possibly TRBD2 on 6 matching bases. Germline lookup yields CDR1 MNHEY and CDR2 SMNVEV (reference sequence). Trimming stripped 0 bases from V and 3 bases from J, with 16 bases between. This CDR3 comprises 17 residues. CDR3: CASSLSVRDGGTDTQYF. The DNA for the CDR3 is TGTGCCAGCAGTTTATCCGTGCGGGATGGAGGAACAGATACGCAGTATTTT.

The chain employs TRBV5-1 and TRBJ2-2; TRBD2 matches at 9 bases. The CDR3 sequence is 14 residues long. Trimming at V came to 6 bases and at J to 5 bases, leaving 5 bases not matched to a gene. CDR1 is SGHRS, CDR2 YFSETQ, per germline. CDR3 sequence (DNA): TGCGCCAGCAAGGTAGCGGGAGCGACCGGGGAGCTGTTTTTT. This codes for CASKVAGATGELFF.

Points on this clone: Mismatch with germline at one junction end may stem from a read error. This sample also contains other DNA sequences that code for the same CDR3. The genes are TRBV11-2 and TRBJ1-3, with D unresolved. The CDR3 runs 14 residues. Germline CDR1 is SGHAT and CDR2 is FQNNGV. The CDR3 loop is CASSLSSLGDTIYF. CDR3 coding DNA: TGTGCCAGCAGCTTAAGTTCGTTGGGAGACACCATATACTTT.

This clone appeared once. This chain connects TRBV2 to TRBJ2-5; D not certain. The length of the CDR3 is 11 residues. CDR1 is SNHLY and CDR2 is FYNNEI in the germline V gene. V lost 8 bases and J lost 2, with 6 bases in between. The CDR3 nucleotides read TGTGCCAGCTTCACTCAAGAGACCCAGTACTTC. Protein: CASFTQETQYF.

The chain couples TRBV6-1 to TRBJ2-5; perhaps TRBD1 as D (7 bases). The end of the DNA is better explained by TRBJ2-7, so the J call may be wrong. Germline V CDR1 and CDR2: MNHNS, SASEGT. CDR3 length equals 15 residues. CDR3 nucleotides: TGTGCCAGCAGTCCCTTTCGACAGGGAGGTTACGAGCAGTACTTC. It specifies CASSPFRQGGYEQYF.

The chain joins TRBV30 to TRBJ1-3; D possibly corresponds to TRBD1 (5 bases). The CDR3 is 17 residues long. Germline V gene sequence: CDR1 GTSNPN, CDR2 SVGIG (reference sequence). V was shortened by 0 bases and J by 2 bases, with 17 bases between the two germline ends. Written as DNA, the CDR3 is TGTGCCTGGAGTGTACCCCGACAGTGGACTACTGGAAACACCATATATTTT. Protein sequence: CAWSVPRQWTTGNTIYF.

The genes are TRBV5-1 and TRBJ2-7; 7 nucleotides line up with TRBD2. Germline V gene sequence: CDR1 SGHRS, CDR2 YFSETQ. Trimming removed 0 bases from V and 4 bases from J; junction bases left unmatched: 4. This CDR3 spans 14 amino acids. CDR3 sequence reads: CASSLDAGAYEQYF. CDR3 nucleotide sequence: TGCGCCAGCAGCTTGGATGCGGGAGCGTACGAGCAGTACTTC.

V and J are TRBV27 and TRBJ2-1, with 7 bases identical to TRBD2. Germline assignment: CDR1 MNHEY and CDR2 SMNVEV (reference sequence). J lost 7 bases, V lost 7 bases, and 7 bases had no gene match. This CDR3 contains 13 residues. As DNA, the CDR3 is TGTGCCAGCACGGAGGCCGGGGGGAATGAGCAGTTCTTC. Translating it yields CASTEAGGNEQFF.

V and J are TRBV6-1 and TRBJ1-2, with 9 bases lining up with TRBD1. The CDR3 is 14 amino acids. Germline V lookup: CDR1 MNHNS, CDR2 SASEGT. Trimming removed 5 bases from V and 7 bases from J; junction bases left unmatched: 8. The CDR3 sequence: CASSPGQGRSGYTF. Here the CDR3 DNA reads TGTGCCAGCAGTCCGGGACAGGGAAGGAGTGGCTACACCTTC.

Comments on this clone: Other DNA sequences in this specimen translate into the identical CDR3. The V and J genes are TRBV5-1 and TRBJ1-2, with TRBD1 matching 9 bases. CDR1 is SGHRS and CDR2 is YFSETQ in the germline V gene. V trimming: 4 bases; J trimming: 8 bases; junction bases outside the gene matches: 6. The length of the CDR3 is 13 residues. In DNA form, the CDR3 reads TGCGCCAGCAGCGAGGGACAGGGAGGCGGCTACACCTTC. This gives the protein CASSEGQGGGYTF.

The chain uses TRBV27 and TRBJ1-1; D not certain. Germline assignment: CDR1 MNHEY and CDR2 SMNVEV (reference sequence). Trimming shortened V by 0 bases and J by 0 bases, and 8 bases separated the two germline ends. The CDR3 runs to 15 residues. CDR3 region: CASSLSYSMNTEAFF. The DNA for the CDR3 is TGTGCCAGCAGTTTATCGTACAGTATGAACACTGAAGCTTTCTTT.

A single count supports this clone. The gene calls are TRBV6-1 and TRBJ1-1; tentatively, D is TRBD1 (6 bases). V dropped 1 base and J dropped 5 bases, with 11 bases sitting between them. The CDR3 runs 14 residues. Germline CDR1 MNHNS, CDR2 SASEGT. CDR3 protein: CASSEGTEETEAFF. The CDR3, as DNA: TGTGCCAGCAGTGAAGGGACAGAGGAGACTGAAGCTTTCTTT.

The chain joins TRBV6-1 to TRBJ1-5; weak D call: TRBD1 (5 bases). The length of the CDR3 is 19 residues. V lost 0 bases, J lost 6 bases, and 24 bases lay in between. Germline V gene sequence: CDR1 MNHNS, CDR2 SASEGT. The CDR3 sequence: CASSEARSGWVVETQPQHF. DNA for the CDR3: TGTGCCAGCAGTGAAGCGCGGTCAGGGTGGGTTGTCGAAACTCAGCCCCAGCATTTT.

This chain uses TRBV11-2 with TRBJ2-1; 9 nucleotides line up with TRBD1. The trim removed 3 bases at V and 7 bases at J, leaving 7 bases unmatched. The CDR3 contains 15 residues. Per the germline V gene, CDR1 is SGHAT and CDR2 is FQNNGV. As DNA, the CDR3 is TGTGCCAGCAGCTTTCGGACAGGGGTTTTGAATGAGCAGTTCTTC. Translation gives CASSFRTGVLNEQFF.

The chain uses TRBV5-6 and TRBJ1-2; D gene uncertain. Trimming shortened V by 2 bases and J by 7 bases, and 15 bases separated the two germline ends. The germline V gene encodes CDR1 SGHDT and CDR2 YYEEEE. The CDR3 has 14 amino acids. The CDR3 loop is CASSFPMEAGGYTF. The CDR3 region has the DNA TGTGCCAGCAGCTTCCCTATGGAAGCAGGTGGCTACACCTTC.

This clone appeared once. The V and J genes are TRBV5-1 and TRBJ2-7; TRBD2 might be the D (6 bases). This CDR3 region has 15 residues. CDR1 and CDR2 from the germline V gene are SGHRS and YFSETQ. V was pared by 4 bases and J by 0 bases, with 14 bases between. The CDR3 loop is CASSEALGSSYEQYF. The CDR3 DNA sequence: TGCGCCAGCAGCGAAGCTCTCGGGAGCTCCTACGAGCAGTACTTC.

The rearrangement joins TRBV27 to TRBJ2-7, with D hard to call. CDR3 size: 14 residues. V was clipped by 2 bases and J by 2 bases, with 10 bases between them. Germline V CDR1 and CDR2: MNHEY, SMNVEV (reference sequence). CDR3 loop: CASSLKRLAYEQYF. The CDR3 DNA reads as TGTGCCAGCAGTTTAAAGAGGCTTGCCTACGAGCAGTACTTC.

The CDR3 loop is CASSGQRGAVKETQYF. In DNA, the CDR3 is TGTGCCAGCAGTGGGCAGCGGGGGGCCGTTAAAGAGACCCAGTACTTC. V and J are TRBV2 and TRBJ2-5; TRBD2 matches at 9 bases. Trimming cost V 4 bases and J 3 bases; bases outside gene matches: 9. CDR1 SNHLY and CDR2 FYNNEI come from the germline V gene. This CDR3 comprises 16 residues.

The chain carries TRBV2 and TRBJ2-5; D call uncertain. V lost 2 bases, J lost 11 bases, and 12 bases lay in between. The CDR3 has 12 residues. The germline gives CDR1 SNHLY, CDR2 FYNNEI. Written as DNA, the CDR3 is TGTGCCAGCAGTGAACGTCGAGAAGAGCAGTACTTC. Translation gives CASSERREEQYF.

This clone was seen a few times. The chain joins TRBV6-6 to TRBJ2-1, with 13 bases matching TRBD2. The CDR3 consists of 13 residues. The V gene's germline CDR1 is MNHNY and CDR2 SVGAGI (reference sequence). With 4 bases clipped from V and 10 bases from J, the junction kept 1 base outside the gene matches. The CDR3 protein is CASSSGLAGEQFF. CDR3 bases: TGTGCCAGCAGTTCGGGACTAGCGGGAGAGCAGTTCTTC.

The chain couples TRBV15 to TRBJ2-2, with 8 bases fitting TRBD1. The trim removed 1 base at V and 5 bases at J, leaving 6 bases unmatched. Germline CDR1 LNHNV, CDR2 YYDKDF (reference sequence). The CDR3 is 16 residues long. CDR3 nucleotides: TGTGCCACCAGCAGAGCGGCAGGGGGCCGTACCGGGGAGCTGTTTTTT. Protein: CATSRAAGGRTGELFF. Full variable domain (rest looked up from reference TRBV15 and TRBJ2-2): DAMVIQNPRYQVTQFGKPVTLSCSQTLNHNVMYWYQQKSSQAPKLLFHYYDKDFNNEADTPDNFQSRRPNTSFCFLDIRSPGLGDTAMYLCATSRAAGGRTGELFFGEGSRLTVL.

In its sample, this clone was seen a few times. This rearrangement joins TRBV6-1 to TRBJ1-1; possibly TRBD1 for D (5 bases). The V and J ends lost 4 bases and 6 bases respectively, with 18 bases between them. The CDR3 has 15 amino acids. Germline V gene data show CDR1 as MNHNS and CDR2 as SASEGT. CDR3 DNA: TGTGCCAGCAGTGGTTATAAGGGGCGTTACGCTGAAGCTTTCTTT. This codes for CASSGYKGRYAEAFF.

The V and J genes are TRBV5-4 and TRBJ2-1, with TRBD1 matching 8 bases. This CDR3 is built from 17 residues. V gave up 4 bases and J gave up 0 bases; unmatched junction bases: 9. Germline V gives CDR1 SGHNT, CDR2 YYREEE (reference sequence). The CDR3 DNA reads as TGTGCCAGCAGCAGATCGCCGGGACAGGACTCCTACAATGAGCAGTTCTTC. Its protein product is CASSRSPGQDSYNEQFF.

A single count supports this clone. Other nucleotide sequences from this sample produce the same CDR3. The chain has TRBV6-1 and TRBJ1-3, with a weak D call TRBD1 (5 bases). The CDR3 contains 14 residues. Germline-derived CDR1 and CDR2 are MNHNS and SASEGT. V dropped 5 bases and J dropped 1 base, with 9 bases sitting between them. CDR3: CASSTGSSGNTIYF. DNA for the CDR3: TGTGCCAGCAGTACAGGATCTTCTGGAAACACCATATATTTT.